This TCR beta chain comes out of a study of human T cells and chemical hapten exposure. Noted time point: patch test 3, about 24 weeks after DPC sensitization. Treatment defined: therapeutic diphenylcyclopropenone sensitization with weekly scalp DPC. In TCRdb, the RACE reads were re-called with MiXCR into one record per CDR3 protein. This sample carries more than 150,000 distinct CDR3 sequences, about 25% of them seen once, and the ten largest clones take about 2.5%. The sequencing here drew on whole blood, taken in connection with sensitization to the hapten diphenylcyclopropenone (DPC). This TCR came from a woman between 40 and 55 years old with alopecia areata. Some clones in this sample may be carry-over from other donors' samples.

The CDR3 DNA is TGCAGTGCTAGGCGGACTATCACAGATACGCAGTATTTT. This gives the protein CSARRTITDTQYF. V gene TRBV20-1 combines with J gene TRBJ2-3, with D possibly matching TRBD2 (6 bases). CDR1 and CDR2 (germline): DFQATT, SNEGSKA (reference sequence). This CDR3 is 13 amino acids long. The V gene lost 3 bases and the J gene lost 2 bases, with 9 bases spanning the gap.